A selection of T cell receptor beta chains follows, all from one sample in a study of T cells in Graves' hyperthyroidism and ophthalmopathy. TCRdb ran MiXCR on the multiplex PCR reads and lists one entry per CDR3 protein. Among fewer than 750,000 distinct CDR3 sequences listed, about half were seen once. Sequencing was done on a sample of peripheral blood or thyroid tissue (not recorded which). These receptors were taken from a woman aged 18 to 35 with Graves' hyperthyroidism. Both conserved end residues are part of each CDR3. Each record gives: D gene, clone size, J gene, CDR3 length, V gene, CDR3 DNA, CDR3 protein. D genes are given only for firm matches. Some rows mark clone size as missing; the rest say once, few, many or name a class of expanded clone.

d_call: TRBD1; clone_size: many; j_call: TRBJ2-7; cdr3_length: 15; v_call: TRBV20-1; cdr3_nt: TGCAGTGCAGGAATAACCGGGACAGGGATCCACGAGCAGTACTTC; cdr3_aa: CSAGITGTGIHEQYF
d_call: -; clone_size: -; j_call: TRBJ1-4; cdr3_length: 14; v_call: TRBV20-1; cdr3_nt: TGCAGTGCTTCGCGTGGGGGACCCTATGAAAAACTGTTTTTT; cdr3_aa: CSASRGGPYEKLFF
d_call: -; clone_size: -; j_call: TRBJ1-5; cdr3_length: 15; v_call: TRBV5-6; cdr3_nt: TGTGCCGGCAGCCTATGGACGGATAGCAATCAGCCCCAGCATTTT; cdr3_aa: CAGSLWTDSNQPQHF
d_call: -; clone_size: -; j_call: TRBJ2-2; cdr3_length: 18; v_call: TRBV5-1; cdr3_nt: TGCGCCAGCAGCTGGGCCTTACTAGCTTCCGCGGACACCGGGGAGCTGCTTTTT; cdr3_aa: CASSWALLASADTGELLF
d_call: -; clone_size: -; j_call: TRBJ1-2; cdr3_length: 13; v_call: TRBV5-1; cdr3_nt: TGTGCCAGCAGATCAATTAGCGGGAGAGGCTACACCTTC; cdr3_aa: CASRSISGRGYTF
d_call: -; clone_size: -; j_call: TRBJ1-2; cdr3_length: 16; v_call: TRBV2; cdr3_nt: TGTGCCAGCAGTGTAGGGCGGGAGGCCAGCTACTATGGCTACACCTTC; cdr3_aa: CASSVGREASYYGYTF
d_call: -; clone_size: many; j_call: TRBJ1-1; cdr3_length: 13; v_call: TRBV7-2; cdr3_nt: TGTGCCAGCAGGTGGGCCGGGGACACTGAAGCTTTCTTT; cdr3_aa: CASRWAGDTEAFF
d_call: -; clone_size: many; j_call: TRBJ1-1; cdr3_length: 17; v_call: TRBV9; cdr3_nt: TGTGCCAGCAGCGTAGCAGGGAACACCGTTTCGGTCGGTGAAGCTTTCTTT; cdr3_aa: CASSVAGNTVSVGEAFF
d_call: -; clone_size: -; j_call: TRBJ1-5; cdr3_length: 16; v_call: TRBV7-2; cdr3_nt: TGTGCCAGCAGCGCCCGGGGAGGGTATAGCAATCAGCCCCAGCATTTT; cdr3_aa: CASSARGGYSNQPQHF
d_call: -; clone_size: -; j_call: TRBJ2-7; cdr3_length: 15; v_call: TRBV7-8; cdr3_nt: TGCGCCAGCAGCCAAGTCGGGGGTCTCTCCTACGAGCAGTACTTC; cdr3_aa: CASSQVGGLSYEQYF
d_call: -; clone_size: many; j_call: TRBJ1-2; cdr3_length: 14; v_call: TRBV28; cdr3_nt: TGTGCCAGCAGTTTATCCGGTTCCCTATATGGCTACACCTTC; cdr3_aa: CASSLSGSLYGYTF
d_call: -; clone_size: many; j_call: TRBJ2-5; cdr3_length: 15; v_call: TRBV20-1; cdr3_nt: TGCAGTGCTAGAGACGGCGCGGAAACACAAGAGACCCAGTACTTC; cdr3_aa: CSARDGAETQETQYF
d_call: TRBD1; clone_size: -; j_call: TRBJ1-1; cdr3_length: 15; v_call: TRBV11-2; cdr3_nt: TGTGCCAGCAGCTTAAGGGGGCCCATGAACACTGAAGCTTTCTTT; cdr3_aa: CASSLRGPMNTEAFF
d_call: -; clone_size: many; j_call: TRBJ1-1; cdr3_length: 14; v_call: TRBV5-1; cdr3_nt: TGTGCCAGTAGTCGAGGGGGAGGGAACACTGAAGCTTTCTTT; cdr3_aa: CASSRGGGNTEAFF
d_call: -; clone_size: -; j_call: TRBJ2-5; cdr3_length: 15; v_call: TRBV29-1; cdr3_nt: TGCAGCGGCCAGGTTTGGGCAGGAACGGGAGAGACCCAGTACTTC; cdr3_aa: CSGQVWAGTGETQYF
d_call: -; clone_size: many; j_call: TRBJ1-6; cdr3_length: 15; v_call: TRBV5-1; cdr3_nt: TGCGCCAGCAGCTGGAACAGGGCGCGCGATTCACCCCTCCACTTT; cdr3_aa: CASSWNRARDSPLHF
d_call: -; clone_size: few; j_call: TRBJ2-7; cdr3_length: 15; v_call: TRBV5-1; cdr3_nt: TGCGCCAGCAGCTTTACGGGGAGCTCCTACAATGAGCAGTACTTC; cdr3_aa: CASSFTGSSYNEQYF
d_call: TRBD1; clone_size: many; j_call: TRBJ1-2; cdr3_length: 14; v_call: TRBV9; cdr3_nt: TGTGCCAGCAGCGTGGGACAGGGGGGGTATGGCTACACCTTC; cdr3_aa: CASSVGQGGYGYTF
d_call: TRBD1; clone_size: -; j_call: TRBJ1-1; cdr3_length: 13; v_call: TRBV29-1; cdr3_nt: TGCAGCTCACAAACAGGGGTGGGGACTGAAGCTTTCTTT; cdr3_aa: CSSQTGVGTEAFF
d_call: TRBD2; clone_size: few; j_call: TRBJ2-7; cdr3_length: 16; v_call: TRBV12-3/TRBV12-4; cdr3_nt: TGTGCCAGCAGTTTAGGCGGACTAGCGGGAGTTTCCGAGCAGTACTTC; cdr3_aa: CASSLGGLAGVSEQYF
d_call: -; clone_size: many; j_call: TRBJ1-1; cdr3_length: 14; v_call: TRBV5-1; cdr3_nt: TGCGCCAGCAGCATCGGACGGACGAACACTGAAGCTTTCTTT; cdr3_aa: CASSIGRTNTEAFF
d_call: -; clone_size: -; j_call: TRBJ2-7; cdr3_length: 13; v_call: TRBV10-2; cdr3_nt: TGCGCCAGCAGTGACGGCAGGAGAGCCGAGCAGTACTTC; cdr3_aa: CASSDGRRAEQYF
d_call: -; clone_size: many; j_call: TRBJ2-7; cdr3_length: 12; v_call: TRBV7-6; cdr3_nt: TGTGCCAGCAGCCGACACTCCTACGAGCAGTACTTC; cdr3_aa: CASSRHSYEQYF
d_call: -; clone_size: many; j_call: TRBJ1-1; cdr3_length: 14; v_call: TRBV5-1; cdr3_nt: TGCGCCAGCAGCAGAGTTGAAGGACCCGCTGAAGCTTTCTTT; cdr3_aa: CASSRVEGPAEAFF
d_call: -; clone_size: many; j_call: TRBJ2-7; cdr3_length: 14; v_call: TRBV6-6; cdr3_nt: TGTGCCAGCAGTTACTCGTCTAGTTCTTACGAGCAGTACTTC; cdr3_aa: CASSYSSSSYEQYF
d_call: -; clone_size: many; j_call: TRBJ1-4; cdr3_length: 15; v_call: TRBV11-3; cdr3_nt: TGTGCCAGCAGCGTCCAGGGGCAGGCTAATGAAAAACTGTTTTTT; cdr3_aa: CASSVQGQANEKLFF
d_call: -; clone_size: -; j_call: TRBJ1-1; cdr3_length: 14; v_call: TRBV7-9; cdr3_nt: TGTGCCAGCAGCTCCCGGGGAGGGGCCACTGAAGCTTTCTTT; cdr3_aa: CASSSRGGATEAFF
d_call: -; clone_size: many; j_call: TRBJ2-7; cdr3_length: 15; v_call: TRBV12-3/TRBV12-4; cdr3_nt: TGTGCCAGCAGTGGGGGGGCGGGAGTGACCTACGAGCAGTACTTC; cdr3_aa: CASSGGAGVTYEQYF
d_call: TRBD1; clone_size: many; j_call: TRBJ1-2; cdr3_length: 13; v_call: TRBV2; cdr3_nt: TGTGCCAGCAGCGTGACAGGGGCGGATGGCTACACCTTC; cdr3_aa: CASSVTGADGYTF
d_call: -; clone_size: many; j_call: TRBJ1-2; cdr3_length: 15; v_call: TRBV7-8; cdr3_nt: TGTGCCAGCAGCTTAGAGGGGTTCCCCTTCTATGGCTACACCTTC; cdr3_aa: CASSLEGFPFYGYTF